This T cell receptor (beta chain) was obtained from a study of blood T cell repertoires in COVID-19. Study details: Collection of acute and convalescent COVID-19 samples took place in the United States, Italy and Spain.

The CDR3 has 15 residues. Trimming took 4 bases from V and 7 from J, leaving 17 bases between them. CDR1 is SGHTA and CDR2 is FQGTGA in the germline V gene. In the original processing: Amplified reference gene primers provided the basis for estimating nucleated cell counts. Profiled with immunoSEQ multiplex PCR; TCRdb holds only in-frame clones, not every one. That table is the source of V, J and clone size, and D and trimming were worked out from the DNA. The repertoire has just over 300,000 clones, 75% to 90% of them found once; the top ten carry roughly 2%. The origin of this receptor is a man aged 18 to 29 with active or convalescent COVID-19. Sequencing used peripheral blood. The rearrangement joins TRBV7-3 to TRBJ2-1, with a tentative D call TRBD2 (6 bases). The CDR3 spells CASSSAGGATNEQFF. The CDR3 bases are TGTGCCAGCAGCTCAGCTGGCGGGGCAACAAATGAGCAGTTCTTC.